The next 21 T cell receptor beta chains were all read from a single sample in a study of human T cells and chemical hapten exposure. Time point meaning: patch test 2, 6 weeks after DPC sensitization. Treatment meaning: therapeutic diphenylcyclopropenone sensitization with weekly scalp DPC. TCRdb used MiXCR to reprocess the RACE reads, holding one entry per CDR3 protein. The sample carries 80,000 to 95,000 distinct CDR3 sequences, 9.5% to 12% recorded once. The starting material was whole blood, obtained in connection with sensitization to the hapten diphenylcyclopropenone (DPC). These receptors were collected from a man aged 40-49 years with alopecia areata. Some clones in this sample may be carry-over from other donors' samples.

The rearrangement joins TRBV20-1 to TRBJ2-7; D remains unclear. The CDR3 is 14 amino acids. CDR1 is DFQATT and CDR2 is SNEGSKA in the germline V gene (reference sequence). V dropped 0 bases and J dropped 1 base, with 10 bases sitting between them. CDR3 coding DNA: TGCAGTGCTAGAGACGCCCGGTCTTCCTACGAGCAGTACTTC. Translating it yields CSARDARSSYEQYF.

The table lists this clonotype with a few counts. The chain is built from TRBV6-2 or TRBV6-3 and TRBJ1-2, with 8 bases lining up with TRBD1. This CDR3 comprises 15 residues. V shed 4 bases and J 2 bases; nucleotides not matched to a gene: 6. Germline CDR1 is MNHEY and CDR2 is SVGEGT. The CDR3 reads CASSFLTGANYGYTF. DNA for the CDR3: TGTGCCAGCAGTTTCCTGACAGGGGCGAACTATGGCTACACCTTC.

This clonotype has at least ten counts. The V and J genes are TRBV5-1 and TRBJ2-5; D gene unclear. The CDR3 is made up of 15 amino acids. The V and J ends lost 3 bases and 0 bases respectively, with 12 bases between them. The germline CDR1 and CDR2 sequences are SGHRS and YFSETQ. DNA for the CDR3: TGCGCCAGCAGCTCGACCTGGACGAACCAAGAGACCCAGTACTTC. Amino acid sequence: CASSSTWTNQETQYF.

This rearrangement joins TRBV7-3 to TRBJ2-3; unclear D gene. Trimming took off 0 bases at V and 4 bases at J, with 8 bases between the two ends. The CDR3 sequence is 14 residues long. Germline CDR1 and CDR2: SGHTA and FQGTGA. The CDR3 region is CASSLTHSADTQYF. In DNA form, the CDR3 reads TGTGCCAGCAGCTTAACACACTCCGCAGATACGCAGTATTTT.

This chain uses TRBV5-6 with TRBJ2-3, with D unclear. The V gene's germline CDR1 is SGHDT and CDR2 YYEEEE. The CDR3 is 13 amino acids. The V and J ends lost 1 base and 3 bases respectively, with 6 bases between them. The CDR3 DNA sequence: TGTGCCAGCAGCTTGCCCGGGACAGATACGCAGTATTTT. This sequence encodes CASSLPGTDTQYF. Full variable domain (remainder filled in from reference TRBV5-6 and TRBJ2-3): DAGVTQSPTHLIKTRGQQVTLRCSPKSGHDTVSWYQQALGQGPQFIFQYYEEEERQRGNFPDRFSGHQFPNYSSELNVNALLLGDSALYLCASSLPGTDTQYFGPGTRLTVL.

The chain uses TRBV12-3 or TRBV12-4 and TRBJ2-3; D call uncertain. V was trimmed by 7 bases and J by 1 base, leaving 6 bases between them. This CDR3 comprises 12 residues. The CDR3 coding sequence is TGTGCCAGCACCTTCGGCACAGATACGCAGTATTTT. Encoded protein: CASTFGTDTQYF.

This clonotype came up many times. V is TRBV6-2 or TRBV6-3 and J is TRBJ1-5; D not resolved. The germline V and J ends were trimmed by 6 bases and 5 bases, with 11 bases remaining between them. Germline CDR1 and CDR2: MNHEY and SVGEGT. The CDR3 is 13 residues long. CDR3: CASSPDRYQPQHF. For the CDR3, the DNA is TGTGCCAGCAGCCCGGACCGCTATCAGCCCCAGCATTTT.

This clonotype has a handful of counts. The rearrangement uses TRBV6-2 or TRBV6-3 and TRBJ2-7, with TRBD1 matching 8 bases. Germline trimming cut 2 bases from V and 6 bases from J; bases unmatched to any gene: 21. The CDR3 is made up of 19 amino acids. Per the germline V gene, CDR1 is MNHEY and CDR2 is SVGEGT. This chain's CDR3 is CASSYGGDRGKGRRGEQYF. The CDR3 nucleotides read TGTGCCAGCAGTTACGGCGGTGACAGGGGTAAGGGCAGACGGGGCGAGCAGTACTTC.

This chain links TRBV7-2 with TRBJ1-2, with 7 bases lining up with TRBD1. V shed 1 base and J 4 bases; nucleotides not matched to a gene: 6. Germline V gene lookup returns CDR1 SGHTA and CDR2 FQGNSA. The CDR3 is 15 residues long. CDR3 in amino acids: CASSLGQGVGYGYTF. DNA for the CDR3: TGTGCCAGCAGCTTAGGACAGGGAGTCGGCTATGGCTACACCTTC.

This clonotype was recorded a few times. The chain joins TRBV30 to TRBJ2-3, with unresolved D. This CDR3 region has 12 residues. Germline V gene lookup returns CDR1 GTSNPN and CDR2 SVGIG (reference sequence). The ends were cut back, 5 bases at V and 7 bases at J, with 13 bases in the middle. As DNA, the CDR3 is TGTGCCTGGTCTCCGACGGTTAATACGCAGTATTTT. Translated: CAWSPTVNTQYF.

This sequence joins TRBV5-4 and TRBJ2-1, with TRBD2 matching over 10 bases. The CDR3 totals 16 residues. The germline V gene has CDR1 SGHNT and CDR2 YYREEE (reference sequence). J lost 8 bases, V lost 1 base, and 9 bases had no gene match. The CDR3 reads CASSLTSGAVFDEQFF. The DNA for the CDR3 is TGTGCCAGCAGCTTGACTAGCGGGGCTGTGTTCGATGAGCAGTTCTTC.

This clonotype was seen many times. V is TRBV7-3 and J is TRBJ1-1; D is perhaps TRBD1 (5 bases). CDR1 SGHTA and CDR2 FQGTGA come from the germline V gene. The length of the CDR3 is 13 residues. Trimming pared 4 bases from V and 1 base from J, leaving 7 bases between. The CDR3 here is CASSSDRNTEAFF. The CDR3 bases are TGTGCCAGCAGCTCTGACAGGAACACTGAAGCTTTCTTT. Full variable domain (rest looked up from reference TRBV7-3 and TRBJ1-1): GAGVSQTPSNKVTEKGKYVELRCDPISGHTALYWYRQSLGQGPEFLIYFQGTGAADDSGLPNDRFFAVRPEGSVSTLKIQRTERGDSAVYLCASSSDRNTEAFFGQGTRLTVV.

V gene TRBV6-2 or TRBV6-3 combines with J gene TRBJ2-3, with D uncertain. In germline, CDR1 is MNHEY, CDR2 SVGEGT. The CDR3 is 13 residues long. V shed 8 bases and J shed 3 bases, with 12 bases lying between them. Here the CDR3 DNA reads TGTGCCAGCCTTAGAGCTATAACAGATACGCAGTATTTT. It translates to CASLRAITDTQYF.

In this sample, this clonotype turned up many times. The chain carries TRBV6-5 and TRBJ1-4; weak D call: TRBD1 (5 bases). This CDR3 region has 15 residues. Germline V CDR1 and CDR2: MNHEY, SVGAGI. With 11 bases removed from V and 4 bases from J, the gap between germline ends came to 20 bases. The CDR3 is CAAKPAGERNEKLFF. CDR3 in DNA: TGTGCCGCCAAACCGGCGGGGGAGCGTAATGAAAAACTGTTTTTT.

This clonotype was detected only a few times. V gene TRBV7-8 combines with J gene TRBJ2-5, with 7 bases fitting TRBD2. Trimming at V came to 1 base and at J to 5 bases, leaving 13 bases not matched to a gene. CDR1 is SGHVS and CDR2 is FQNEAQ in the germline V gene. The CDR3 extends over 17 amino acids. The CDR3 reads CASSLVSWREPRETQYF. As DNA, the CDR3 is TGTGCCAGCAGCTTAGTGTCCTGGCGGGAGCCCCGGGAGACCCAGTACTTC.

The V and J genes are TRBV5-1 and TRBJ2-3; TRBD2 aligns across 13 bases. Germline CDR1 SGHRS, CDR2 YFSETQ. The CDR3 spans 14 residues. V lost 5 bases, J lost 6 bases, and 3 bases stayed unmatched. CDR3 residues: CASRLTSGRDTQYF. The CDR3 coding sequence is TGCGCCAGCAGGTTGACTAGCGGGAGGGATACGCAGTATTTT.

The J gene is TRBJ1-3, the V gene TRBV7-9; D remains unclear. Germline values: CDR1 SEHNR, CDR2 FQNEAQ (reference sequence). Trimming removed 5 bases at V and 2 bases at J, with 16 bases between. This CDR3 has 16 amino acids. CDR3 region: CASSAKGRSTGNTIYF. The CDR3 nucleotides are TGTGCCAGCAGCGCGAAAGGGCGTAGTACTGGAAACACCATATATTTT.

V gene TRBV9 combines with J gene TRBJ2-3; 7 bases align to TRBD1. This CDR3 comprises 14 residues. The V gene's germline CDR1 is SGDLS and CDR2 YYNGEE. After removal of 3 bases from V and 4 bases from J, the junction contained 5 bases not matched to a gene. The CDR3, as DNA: TGTGCCAGCAGCGGAGGGGGCGCATCAGATACGCAGTATTTT. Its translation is CASSGGGASDTQYF. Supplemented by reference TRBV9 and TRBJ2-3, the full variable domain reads DSGVTQTPKHLITATGQRVTLRCSPRSGDLSVYWYQQSLDQGLQFLIQYYNGEERAKGNILERFSAQQFPDLHSELNLSSLELGDSALYFCASSGGGASDTQYFGPGTRLTVL.

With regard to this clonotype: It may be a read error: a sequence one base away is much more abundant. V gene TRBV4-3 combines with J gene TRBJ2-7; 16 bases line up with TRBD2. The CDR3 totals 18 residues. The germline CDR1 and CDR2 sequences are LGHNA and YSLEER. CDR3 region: CASSQGPGTSGRDYEHYV. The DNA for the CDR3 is TGCGCCAGCAGCCAAGGTCCGGGGACTAGCGGGAGGGACTACGAGCATTACGTC.

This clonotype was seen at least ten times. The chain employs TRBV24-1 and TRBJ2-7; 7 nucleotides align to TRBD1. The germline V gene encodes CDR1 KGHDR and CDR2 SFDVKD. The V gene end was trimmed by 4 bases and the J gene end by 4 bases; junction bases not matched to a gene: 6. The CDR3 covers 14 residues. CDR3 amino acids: CATSDPDRAYEQYF. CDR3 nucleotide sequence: TGTGCCACCAGTGACCCCGACAGGGCATACGAGCAGTACTTC.

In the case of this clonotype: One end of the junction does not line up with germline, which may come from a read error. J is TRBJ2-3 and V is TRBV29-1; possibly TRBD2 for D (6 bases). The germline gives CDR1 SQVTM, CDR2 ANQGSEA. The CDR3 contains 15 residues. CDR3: CSVEGTSLRPDTQYF. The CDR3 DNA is TGCAGCGTCGAAGGTACTAGCCTGCGGCCAGATACGCAGTATTTT.